Below, 14 T cell receptor beta chains from the same sample are listed, as sequenced in a study of T cell responses to AZD1222 COVID-19 vaccine. The protocol was immunoSEQ multiplex PCR, while the TCRdb copy is restricted to in-frame clones and leaves out a portion. The profile shows around 120,000 clones, around 92% of them singletons. Sample: peripheral blood, taken 28 days after the second AZD1222 dose. The receptors stem from an adult who received the AZD1222 COVID-19 vaccine.

The chain links TRBV14 to TRBJ1-4; no definite D call. Between the trimmed V and J ends, which lost 1 base and 8 bases, there was a span of 11 bases. The CDR3 loop spans 14 amino acids. CDR1 is SGHDN and CDR2 is FVKESK in the germline V gene. The CDR3 reads CASSQVGVSEKLFF. CDR3 coding DNA: TGTGCCAGCAGCCAAGTTGGGGTATCCGAAAAACTGTTTTTT. The variable domain in full, completed from reference TRBV14 and TRBJ1-4, reads EAGVTQFPSHSVIEKGQTVTLRCDPISGHDNLYWYRRVMGKEIKFLLHFVKESKQDESGMPNNRFLAERTGGTYSTLKVQPAELEDSGVYFCASSQVGVSEKLFFGSGTQLSVL.

This rearrangement joins TRBV3-1 (or the pseudogene TRBV3-2) to TRBJ1-6; D remains unclear. Trimming took off 2 bases at V and 0 bases at J, with 2 bases between the two ends. Per germline, CDR1 LGHDT and CDR2 YNNKEL (reference sequence). This CDR3 has 14 amino acids. The CDR3 DNA follows: TGTGCCAGCAGCCAACACTCCTATAATTCACCCCTCCACTTT. Translation gives CASSQHSYNSPLHF.

The rearrangement links TRBV5-1 to TRBJ1-1; D unresolved. This CDR3 has 16 amino acids. The germline gives CDR1 SGHRS, CDR2 YFSETQ. V dropped 0 bases and J dropped 6 bases, with 18 bases sitting between them. The CDR3 reads CASSLAPSSDLSEAFF. CDR3 in DNA: TGCGCCAGCAGCTTGGCACCCTCTTCAGACTTATCTGAAGCTTTCTTT.

V is TRBV27 and J is TRBJ1-4; D gene uncertain. Trimming cost V 2 bases and J 7 bases, with 17 bases left between them. Germline V lookup: CDR1 MNHEY, CDR2 SMNVEV (reference sequence). The length of the CDR3 is 16 residues. The CDR3 is CASSLGVTGQAEKLFF. CDR3 DNA: TGTGCCAGCAGTTTAGGGGTCACCGGGCAGGCTGAAAAACTGTTTTTT.

The genes are TRBV24-1 and TRBJ2-5; D may match TRBD1 or TRBD2 (6 bases each). Trimming took 3 bases from V and 5 from J, leaving 15 bases between them. Germline CDR1 and CDR2: KGHDR and SFDVKD. There are 15 residues in the CDR3. The CDR3 region has the DNA TGTGCCACCAGTGATGTCGGTCAGGGGAGGGAGACCCAGTACTTC. Translating gives CATSDVGQGRETQYF.

This rearrangement joins TRBV2 to TRBJ1-1; D is perhaps TRBD1 (6 bases). The CDR3 is 14 amino acids. Trimming cost V 8 bases and J 4 bases, with 17 bases left between them. The germline V gene encodes CDR1 SNHLY and CDR2 FYNNEI. The DNA of the CDR3 is TGTGCCAGCGCCGGGGGCGGGGCGGCCACTGAAGCTTTCTTT. Protein product: CASAGGGAATEAFF.

V usage is TRBV7-8 and J usage is TRBJ2-7; possible D gene TRBD1, 6 bases. This CDR3 comprises 16 residues. The germline gives CDR1 SGHVS, CDR2 FQNEAQ. V gave up 5 bases and J gave up 4 bases, with 21 bases separating them. CDR3 in DNA: TGTGCCAGCAGCAGGGGGTGGGGGCTAGAGAGATACGAGCAGTACTTC. This sequence encodes CASSRGWGLERYEQYF. Filled out from reference TRBV7-8 and TRBJ2-7, the complete variable domain reads GAGVSQSPRYKVAKRGQDVALRCDPISGHVSLFWYQQALGQGPEFLTYFQNEAQLDKSGLPSDRFFAERPEGSVSTLKIQRTQQEDSAVYLCASSRGWGLERYEQYFGPGTRLTVT.

This chain joins TRBV5-1 and TRBJ2-1; perhaps TRBD1 as D (5 bases). V was trimmed by 2 bases and J by 9 bases, leaving 9 bases between them. CDR3 length: 12 amino acids. Germline-derived CDR1 and CDR2 are SGHRS and YFSETQ. The CDR3 sequence is CASSLRGTEQFF. CDR3 DNA sequence: TGCGCCAGCAGCTTAAGGGGTACTGAGCAGTTCTTC.

The V gene is TRBV28, the J gene TRBJ1-2, with a possible D match to TRBD1 (5 bases). The V gene's germline CDR1 is MDHEN and CDR2 SYDVKM. V was cut by 8 bases and J by 3 bases, with 13 bases left in between. This CDR3 spans 13 amino acids. CDR3 nucleotide sequence: TGTGCCAGCGACCGGGACCCGGACTATGGCTACACCTTC. It is translated as CASDRDPDYGYTF.

The chain combines TRBV12-3 or TRBV12-4 with TRBJ1-5; D remains unclear. V gave up 1 base and J gave up 6 bases, with 7 bases separating them. The CDR3 spans 13 residues. The CDR3 DNA reads TGTGCCAGCAGTTTAGTGGGTGGTCAGCCCCAGCATTTT. This sequence encodes CASSLVGGQPQHF.

The chain carries TRBV5-1 and TRBJ1-2; unclear D gene. The V end lost 0 bases, the J end lost 9 bases, and 15 bases lay between the germline ends. Germline V gives CDR1 SGHRS, CDR2 YFSETQ. This CDR3 contains 14 residues. The CDR3 DNA reads TGCGCCAGCAGCTTGGCCGGGAATGACGTGAGCTACACCTTC. This translates into CASSLAGNDVSYTF.

The J gene is TRBJ1-4, the V gene TRBV27; 7 bases are shared with TRBD1. From germline, CDR1 is MNHEY and CDR2 SMNVEV (reference sequence). The CDR3 loop spans 13 amino acids. V dropped 7 bases and J dropped 8; count of bases not matched to a gene: 7. In nucleotides, the CDR3 is TGTGCCAGCACAGGGGGACCTTGGGAAAAACTGTTTTTT. Its translation is CASTGGPWEKLFF.

This rearrangement joins TRBV19 to TRBJ1-1, with unresolved D. This CDR3 has 12 amino acids. CDR1 and CDR2 from the germline V gene are LNHDA and SQIVND (reference sequence). V was shortened by 3 bases and J by 1 base, with 3 bases between the two germline ends. This CDR3 is CASSMWNTEAFF. CDR3 sequence (DNA): TGTGCCAGTAGTATGTGGAACACTGAAGCTTTCTTT.

This clone was counted a single time. The chain couples TRBV7-6 to TRBJ1-5, with D perhaps TRBD1 (6 bases). Germline V gene sequence: CDR1 SGHVS, CDR2 FNYEAQ. V was cut by 5 bases and J by 6 bases, with 17 bases left in between. The CDR3 contains 15 residues. CDR3 coding DNA: TGTGCCAGCAGCCCAATTACAGGGTACGGTCAGCCCCAGCATTTT. Translation gives CASSPITGYGQPQHF.